The 32 T cell receptor beta chains listed next were all sequenced from one sample in a study of brain metastases from non-small cell lung cancer. Sequenced by immunoSEQ multiplex PCR; TCRdb stores in-frame clones only, minus some. The data contain nearly 2,500 clones, around 86% of them singletons. The sequenced sample was tumor-adjacent normal tissue. The receptors originated from a donor aged 40 or over with non-small cell lung cancer.

This rearrangement joins TRBV5-4 to TRBJ2-5, with 7 bases aligning to TRBD1. V shed 0 bases, J shed 5 bases, and the junction held 4 bases outside the gene matches. The CDR3 spans 14 residues. Per the germline V gene, CDR1 is SGHNT and CDR2 is YYREEE (reference sequence). The DNA of the CDR3 is TGTGCCAGCAGCTTGGAGGGGGCTTGGGAGACCCAGTACTTC. Translating gives CASSLEGAWETQYF. The entire variable domain, with the rest obtained from reference TRBV5-4 and TRBJ2-5, is as follows: ETGVTQSPTHLIKTRGQQVTLRCSSQSGHNTVSWYQQALGQGPQFIFQYYREEENGRGNFPPRFSGLQFPNYSSELNVNALELDDSALYLCASSLEGAWETQYFGPGTRLLVL.

This clone came up a few times. J is TRBJ2-3 and V is TRBV2; no clear D. V was pared by 6 bases and J by 3 bases, with 13 bases between. CDR3 size: 14 residues. Germline values: CDR1 SNHLY, CDR2 FYNNEI. The CDR3 DNA sequence: TGTGCCAGCAGCCCCACGGGCCCTACAGATACGCAGTATTTT. Translation: CASSPTGPTDTQYF.

CDR3 bases: TGTGCCACTCCCTCTCCAGGGGGCAGCGGGGAGCTGTTTTTT. The encoded protein is CATPSPGGSGELFF. The J gene is TRBJ2-2, the V gene TRBV28, with 8 bases matching TRBD1. With 10 bases clipped from V and 7 bases from J, the junction kept 11 bases outside the gene matches. This CDR3 comprises 14 residues. Germline CDR1 reads MDHEN; CDR2 reads SYDVKM.

The gene calls are TRBV5-6 and TRBJ2-1; D call uncertain. The CDR3 spans 16 residues. Germline V lookup: CDR1 SGHDT, CDR2 YYEEEE. Trimming took off 6 bases at V and 0 bases at J, with 16 bases between the two ends. The CDR3 DNA is TGTGCCAGCATTGAAGTTAAGGCTGGCTCCTACAATGAGCAGTTCTTC. Protein product: CASIEVKAGSYNEQFF.

The count of this clone is one. V usage is TRBV7-9 and J usage is TRBJ2-1; D unclear. This CDR3 is 17 amino acids long. V was pared by 1 base and J by 0 bases, with 13 bases between. Germline-derived CDR1 and CDR2 are SEHNR and FQNEAQ (reference sequence). The CDR3 DNA reads TGTGCCAGCAGCTTAGGTTTCGGTCCGAGCTCCTACAATGAGCAGTTCTTC. Translated, it gives CASSLGFGPSSYNEQFF.

This clone has just one count. The chain employs TRBV7-3 and TRBJ2-3; D may be TRBD1 (6 bases). V lost 5 bases, J lost 5 bases, and 8 bases lay in between. CDR3 length: 12 amino acids. Germline V CDR1 and CDR2: SGHTA, FQGTGA. The CDR3 loop reads CASSQGQDTQYF. CDR3 sequence (DNA): TGTGCCAGCAGCCAGGGGCAAGATACGCAGTATTTT.

The chain recombines TRBV12-3 or TRBV12-4 with TRBJ2-2; no firm D call. Deletions cut 3 bases from V and 12 bases from J, with 11 bases between. The CDR3 is 12 residues long. The CDR3 protein is CASSLTGLKLFF. In nucleotides, the CDR3 is TGTGCCAGCAGTTTGACGGGTCTGAAGCTGTTTTTT.

This chain joins TRBV6-4 and TRBJ2-3; D is ambiguous. V was trimmed by 2 bases and J by 4 bases, leaving 10 bases between them. Germline-derived CDR1 and CDR2 are MRHNA and SNTAGT. This CDR3 comprises 14 residues. DNA for the CDR3: TGTGCCAGCAGTGACGGAGTAGACCCAGATACGCAGTATTTT. Translated: CASSDGVDPDTQYF.

As regards this clone: Mismatch with germline at one junction end may stem from a read error. The gene calls are TRBV23-1 and TRBJ1-5; D unresolved. TRBV23-1 is assigned to the ORF class and has an uncertain function. The CDR3 has 14 residues. CDR3: CTSSRRRGEGPQHF. The CDR3, as DNA: TGCACCAGCAGTCGGCGGCGAGGTGAAGGTCCCCAGCATTTT.

Remarks on this clone: The sample has other DNA sequences that encode this CDR3 too. The rearrangement links TRBV3-1 (or the pseudogene TRBV3-2) to TRBJ2-2; 9 bases fit TRBD2. Germline loops: CDR1 LGHDT, CDR2 YNNKEL (reference sequence). V lost 7 bases and J lost 5; bases outside the gene matches: 8. This CDR3 region has 15 residues. The CDR3 spells CASTSAGGRTGELFF. The CDR3 nucleotides read TGTGCCAGCACTTCCGCGGGGGGGCGAACCGGGGAGCTGTTTTTT.

V gene TRBV19 combines with J gene TRBJ2-5, with 9 bases matching TRBD1. CDR3 size: 17 residues. Unmatched junction bases numbered 10, after V lost 4 bases and J lost 1 base. The germline gives CDR1 LNHDA, CDR2 SQIVND (reference sequence). CDR3 protein: CASSTGRQGGGQETQYF. The CDR3 nucleotides are TGTGCCAGTAGTACCGGCCGACAGGGGGGCGGCCAAGAGACCCAGTACTTC.

The chain carries TRBV6-1 and TRBJ1-2; D may be TRBD1 (5 bases). The V end lost 3 bases, the J end lost 14 bases, and 25 bases lay between the germline ends. This CDR3 contains 15 residues. Germline loops: CDR1 MNHNS, CDR2 SASEGT. CDR3 amino acids: CASSDGGGLPGVRTF. CDR3 coding DNA: TGTGCCAGCAGTGACGGTGGGGGACTCCCAGGCGTGCGTACCTTC.

V and J are TRBV5-6 and TRBJ1-5; D not resolved. V was clipped by 1 base and J by 6 bases, with 5 bases between them. The V gene's germline CDR1 is SGHDT and CDR2 YYEEEE. The CDR3 is made up of 12 amino acids. Written as DNA, the CDR3 is TGTGCCAGCAGCTTGAATGCTCAGCCCCAGCATTTT. Translated, it gives CASSLNAQPQHF.

The CDR3, as DNA: TGTGCCAGCAGCCTTCAGATGAACACTGAAGCTTTCTTT. Translation gives CASSLQMNTEAFF. The chain recombines TRBV7-3 with TRBJ1-1, with no clear D. The V end was cut by 5 bases, the J end by 0 bases, with 7 bases between. The germline V gene encodes CDR1 SGHTA and CDR2 FQGTGA. The CDR3 runs to 13 residues.

This chain connects TRBV3-1 (or the pseudogene TRBV3-2) to TRBJ1-1, with a tentative D call TRBD1 (6 bases). The CDR3 sequence is 14 residues long. The germline CDR1 and CDR2 sequences are LGHDT and YNNKEL (reference sequence). Trimming took 0 bases from V and 3 from J, leaving 8 bases between them. CDR3 sequence reads: CASSQDSGDTEAFF. In nucleotides, the CDR3 is TGTGCCAGCAGCCAAGATTCAGGGGACACTGAAGCTTTCTTT.

The chain uses TRBV10-3 and TRBJ1-2, with 8 bases aligning to TRBD1. Germline assignment: CDR1 ENHRY and CDR2 SYGVKD. V dropped 6 bases and J dropped 8; count of bases not matched to a gene: 8. This CDR3 is built from 13 residues. CDR3 bases: TGTGCCATCAGGGAGACAGGGGACACGGGCTACACCTTC. It yields the protein CAIRETGDTGYTF.

The rearrangement uses TRBV6-4 and TRBJ2-3, with 15 bases identical to TRBD2. V was pared by 6 bases and J by 6 bases, with 4 bases of the junction left unmatched. Germline assignment: CDR1 MRHNA and CDR2 SNTAGT. The CDR3 extends over 15 amino acids. In DNA, the CDR3 is TGTGCCAGCAGCGGACTAGCGGGGGGGCCGGATACGCAGTATTTT. Protein: CASSGLAGGPDTQYF.

The chain is built from TRBV9 and TRBJ1-1, with TRBD1 as a possible D gene (5 bases). Germline values: CDR1 SGDLS, CDR2 YYNGEE. The CDR3 sequence is 14 residues long. Trimming shortened V by 1 base and J by 4 bases, and 11 bases separated the two germline ends. CDR3 residues: CASSVFAGTTEAFF. As DNA, the CDR3 is TGTGCCAGCAGCGTATTCGCAGGGACCACTGAAGCTTTCTTT.

J is TRBJ2-3 and V is TRBV27; a possible D gene is TRBD1 (5 bases). Trimming stripped 5 bases from V and 2 bases from J, with 14 bases between. Germline-derived CDR1 and CDR2 are MNHEY and SMNVEV (reference sequence). The CDR3 length is 15 residues. The CDR3 is CASSSYGRDTDTQYF. CDR3 bases: TGTGCCAGCAGTAGTTATGGCAGGGACACAGATACGCAGTATTTT.

V usage is TRBV7-9 and J usage is TRBJ1-2; TRBD1 aligns across 7 bases. V dropped 5 bases and J dropped 4; count of bases not matched to a gene: 10. The CDR3 loop spans 15 amino acids. Germline CDR1 is SEHNR and CDR2 is FQNEAQ (reference sequence). As DNA, the CDR3 is TGTGCCAGCAGCCAGGATGGAGGGGGCGGCTATGGCTACACCTTC. Translation: CASSQDGGGGYGYTF.

Only a few counts were recorded for this clone. The chain uses TRBV7-9 and TRBJ2-3; D gene unclear. The ends were cut back, 4 bases at V and 3 bases at J, with 2 bases in the middle. The CDR3 has 11 residues. Germline CDR1 is SEHNR and CDR2 is FQNEAQ (reference sequence). CDR3 sequence: CASSWTDTQYF. The CDR3 DNA follows: TGTGCCAGCAGCTGGACAGATACGCAGTATTTT.

This chain links TRBV9 with TRBJ2-2; a weak D match, TRBD1 (6 bases). The CDR3 loop spans 14 amino acids. Germline CDR1 is SGDLS and CDR2 is YYNGEE. V lost 6 bases to trimming and J lost 1 base, with 10 bases between them. CDR3 sequence reads: CASNTQGNTGELFF. Written as DNA, the CDR3 is TGTGCCAGCAATACACAGGGGAACACCGGGGAGCTGTTTTTT.

The V call is TRBV9, the J call TRBJ1-2; the match to TRBD1 covers 8 bases. V was pared by 4 bases and J by 8 bases, with 16 bases of the junction left unmatched. Germline CDR1 reads SGDLS; CDR2 reads YYNGEE. The CDR3 is 16 residues long. The CDR3 protein is CASSPGTGLRERGYTF. The CDR3 DNA follows: TGTGCCAGCAGCCCCGGGACAGGTCTTCGGGAGCGGGGCTACACCTTC.

As concerns this clone: Other DNA sequences in the same sample also yield this CDR3. The chain employs TRBV6-6 and TRBJ1-2; perhaps TRBD1 as D (6 bases). V lost 5 bases, J lost 4 bases, and 17 bases lay in between. Germline CDR1 reads MNHNY; CDR2 reads SVGAGI (reference sequence). The length of the CDR3 is 15 residues. CDR3 in DNA: TGTGCCAGCAGTCCTACCGGGACATACCTCTATGGCTACACCTTC. Translating it yields CASSPTGTYLYGYTF.

The genes are TRBV7-2 and TRBJ2-1, with TRBD2 as a possible D gene (5 bases). Germline V gene lookup returns CDR1 SGHTA and CDR2 FQGNSA. The germline V and J ends were trimmed by 7 bases and 4 bases, with 14 bases remaining between them. There are 14 residues in the CDR3. The CDR3 sequence is CASILSLGYNEQFF. CDR3 bases: TGTGCCAGCATCCTATCACTAGGGTACAATGAGCAGTTCTTC.

The chain employs TRBV7-7 and TRBJ2-4; D unresolved. Germline V gives CDR1 SSHAT, CDR2 FNYEAQ (reference sequence). The CDR3 consists of 16 residues. V was shortened by 5 bases and J by 0 bases, with 14 bases between the two germline ends. The CDR3: CASSLRKALAKNIQYF. The CDR3 region has the DNA TGTGCCAGCAGCCTCCGGAAGGCTCTAGCCAAAAACATTCAGTACTTC.

Comment on this clone: At one end the junction does not follow the germline gene, possibly because of a read error. The same CDR3 can be traced to other DNA sequences in this sample. V and J are TRBV4-3 and TRBJ2-2; weak D call: TRBD2 (5 bases). This CDR3 comprises 15 residues. Germline values: CDR1 LGHNA, CDR2 YSLEER. DNA for the CDR3: TGCGCCAGCAGCCAATCCCCCGACAACACCGGGGAACTGTTTTTT. Protein sequence: CASSQSPDNTGELFF.

The chain uses TRBV7-2 and TRBJ2-5; maybe TRBD2 (7 bases). Looked up from germline, CDR1 is SGHTA and CDR2 is FQGNSA. The V end was cut by 3 bases, the J end by 6 bases, with 14 bases between. CDR3 length: 14 amino acids. The CDR3, as DNA: TGTGCCAGCAGCTTGGGGGGGGCTACAAAGACCCAGTACTTC. Protein: CASSLGGATKTQYF.

The rearrangement uses TRBV5-5 and TRBJ1-3, with TRBD1 matching over 8 bases. J was trimmed by 6 bases and V by 7 bases; bases with no gene match: 9. The CDR3 runs to 14 residues. Germline-derived CDR1 and CDR2 are SGHKS and YYEKEE (reference sequence). In DNA, the CDR3 is TGTGCCAGCTTTAACAGGGGGTTAGAAAACACCATATATTTT. It is translated as CASFNRGLENTIYF.

This chain joins TRBV7-2 and TRBJ1-2, with 9 bases matching TRBD1. Trimming cost V 5 bases and J 4 bases; bases outside gene matches: 5. Germline V lookup: CDR1 SGHTA, CDR2 FQGNSA. There are 14 residues in the CDR3. In DNA form, the CDR3 reads TGTGCCAGCAGCCGTCAGACAGGGGGCTATGGCTACACCTTC. Amino acid sequence: CASSRQTGGYGYTF.

This clone has a single count. The junction departs from the called germline gene at one end, perhaps through a read error. This sequence joins TRBV19 and TRBJ1-6; possible D gene TRBD1, 5 bases. Germline lookup yields CDR1 LNHDA and CDR2 SQIVND (reference sequence). This CDR3 has 14 residues. The CDR3 DNA is TGTGCCAGTACTGGGACGGGTGATAATTCACCCTTCCACTTT. Translated: CASTGTGDNSPFHF.

This rearrangement joins TRBV2 to TRBJ1-2; TRBD1 aligns across 7 bases. The germline gives CDR1 SNHLY, CDR2 FYNNEI. CDR3 size: 14 residues. Trimming took 10 bases from V and 7 from J; bases not matched to a gene: 15. The CDR3 DNA reads TGTGCCAACACGAGGGGGGACAGTGCTGGTGGCTACACCTTC. Its translation: CANTRGDSAGGYTF.